This TCR beta chain was found in a study of T-cell reconstitution after alpha-beta-depleted transplantation in children. This clonotype was recorded a few times. What it recognizes is unknown. Germline values: CDR1 LGHDT, CDR2 YNNKEL (reference sequence). The V and J ends lost 0 bases and 1 base respectively, with 17 bases between them. This CDR3 has 18 residues. Broader study findings: Newly generated T cells supplied most T-cell counts and diversity one year post-transplant. Several hundred expanded graft clones reportedly gave rise to the alpha-beta T cells present about two months after transplant.

Using unique molecular identifiers, the investigators prepared the TCRbeta library. From the PCR reads, TCRdb called clonotypes with MiXCR, one entry per CDR3 protein. The data hold fewer than 550,000 distinct CDR3 sequences, with around 15% observed a single time. Sequencing was performed on PBMCs, mostly from graft donor cells, taken 360 days after TCRalphabeta/CD19-depleted stem cell transplant. The chain couples TRBV3-1 to TRBJ2-3, with D possibly TRBD1 on 6 matching bases. The TCR was taken from a boy under three years old who had a stem cell transplant for Wiskott-Aldrich syndrome, so the T cells may come from the graft donor. This chain's CDR3 is CASSQDPPGHPGTDTQYF. The CDR3 DNA reads TGTGCCAGCAGCCAAGACCCACCGGGACACCCAGGCACAGATACGCAGTATTTT.